This entry concerns a single T cell receptor beta chain. Some clones are missing from TCRdb's copy, which holds only in-frame ones; the method was immunoSEQ multiplex PCR. The table lists 35,000 to 55,000 clones, around 86% of them singletons. This specimen belongs to a study of blood T cell repertoires in COVID-19. Study overall: Samples taken during acute and convalescent COVID-19 were collected in the United States, Italy and Spain. The cDNA or gDNA used as material had been derived from T cells, B-cell-depleted T cells, or PBMCs.

Sequenced sample: peripheral blood. The clonotype comes from a human donor in a cohort sampled during active COVID-19.

In DNA form, the CDR3 reads TGTGCCAGCAGCACCGGGAAGGGTACTCGGGATACGCAGTATTTT. It yields the protein CASSTGKGTRDTQYF. V gene TRBV28 combines with J gene TRBJ2-3; a possible D gene is TRBD2 (5 bases). From germline, CDR1 is MDHEN and CDR2 SYDVKM. The CDR3 runs to 15 residues. V lost 6 bases to trimming and J lost 6 bases, with 19 bases between them.